Only one count was recorded for the clone carrying this TCR beta chain. Its antigen is still unknown. The sorted conventional CD4 T cells were gated as CD4+CD127+. This entry is derived from a study of B cell selection in AIRE deficiency. Study-level findings and limits: Of some 3,900 shared Treg TCRbeta sequences, roughly 34% were healthy-donor-only and over 9% patient-only. Patient Tconv and Treg cells showed healthy-like TCRBV usage, CDR3 length, diversity. Shared Treg sequences had shorter CDR3s, biased toward rearrangements with few non-templated insertions.

CDR1 SGHRS and CDR2 YFSETQ come from the germline V gene. CDR3 size: 14 residues. The trim removed 4 bases at V and 7 bases at J, leaving 5 bases unmatched. Clones were sequenced by immunoSEQ multiplex PCR, and TCRdb holds only the in-frame ones, with some missing. The data contain about 24,000 clones, 95% to 97% of them seen just once; the ten biggest clones take up 0.15% to 0.2%. This chain connects TRBV5-1 to TRBJ1-6, with TRBD1 matching over 7 bases. This TCR derives from a human donor in good health. Material for sequencing was CD4+CD127+ conventional T cells sorted from PBMCs. The CDR3 nucleotides are TGCGCCAGCAGCGTGGACAGGTCGAATTCACCCCTCCACTTT. Its translation: CASSVDRSNSPLHF.